The 5 T cell receptor beta chains below all came from one sample that was sequenced in a study of a mutant IDH1 vaccine in newly diagnosed glioma. Their cognate antigens are unknown. Time point in this sample: week 23, last vaccination. Every vaccine dose comprised 300 ug of mutant IDH1 20-mer peptide plus topical imiquimod. The protocol was immunoSEQ multiplex PCR, while the TCRdb copy is restricted to in-frame clones and leaves out a portion. The sample records about 33,000 clones, around 87% being singletons. Source: PBMCs, taken from a glioma patient whose treatment included an IDH1 peptide vaccine. The receptors here all came from a man aged 40-50 years with glioma.

This clone was detected only a few times. V usage is TRBV5-1 and J usage is TRBJ2-6, with D maybe TRBD2 (6 bases). Germline lookup yields CDR1 SGHRS and CDR2 YFSETQ. The CDR3 totals 15 residues. V lost 7 bases to trimming and J lost 2 bases, with 13 bases between them. The CDR3 is CASGRTGAGANVLTF. For the CDR3, the DNA is TGCGCCAGCGGCCGAACGGGGGCTGGGGCCAACGTCCTGACTTTC.

As for this clone: Other DNA sequences in the sample encode the same CDR3. V usage is TRBV30 and J usage is TRBJ2-3, with D perhaps TRBD2 (5 bases). The CDR3 runs 12 residues. V was trimmed by 0 bases and J by 5 bases, leaving 6 bases between them. The germline gives CDR1 GTSNPN, CDR2 SVGIG (reference sequence). DNA for the CDR3: TGTGCCTGGAGTGTTCGGGGAGATACGCAGTATTTT. It translates to CAWSVRGDTQYF.

J is TRBJ1-2 and V is TRBV4-3, with D possibly being TRBD1 (5 bases). The germline V gene encodes CDR1 LGHNA and CDR2 YSLEER. The CDR3 extends over 14 amino acids. V was cut by 0 bases and J by 4 bases, with 9 bases left in between. The CDR3 reads CASSQERGSYGYTF. The CDR3 DNA reads TGCGCCAGCAGCCAAGAGAGGGGCTCCTATGGCTACACCTTC.

V is TRBV19 and J is TRBJ2-7; maybe TRBD2 (5 bases). CDR1 and CDR2 from the germline V gene are LNHDA and SQIVND (reference sequence). The V gene lost 1 base and the J gene lost 3 bases, with 10 bases spanning the gap. CDR3 length: 14 amino acids. The CDR3 here is CASSIVEGIYEQYF. CDR3 coding DNA: TGTGCCAGTAGTATAGTTGAGGGTATCTACGAGCAGTACTTC.

On this clone: A read error may explain this, as a much larger clone is one base away. The chain combines TRBV2 with TRBJ2-3; D might be TRBD2 (5 bases). The CDR3 covers 16 residues. CDR1 SNHLY and CDR2 FYNNEI come from the germline V gene. Deletions cut 1 base from V and 2 bases from J, with 13 bases between. The chain's CDR3 is CASSEGIARITDTQYF. In DNA, the CDR3 is TGTGCCAGCAGTGAAGGGATAGCGAGGATCACAGATACGCAGTATTTT. The full variable domain, with the rest looked up from reference TRBV2 and TRBJ2-3, is EPEVTQTPSHQVTQMGQEVILRCVPISNHLYFYWYRQILGQKVEFLVSFYNNEISEKSEIFDDQFSVERPDGSNFTLKIRSTKLEDSAMYFCASSEGIARITDTQYFGPGTRLTVL.